These 30 T cell receptor beta chains were sequenced from one sample in a study of blood T cells in healthy people across ages. The use of a sample-barcoded 5' primer and a J-beta primer mix characterized a second PCR of roughly 7 to 11 cycles. TCRdb processed the 5' RACE reads anew with MiXCR; each CDR3 protein has one entry. The repertoire holds about 800,000 distinct CDR3 sequences, with less than 60% as singletons. The sequenced sample consisted of blood. The receptor source for this set is a man older than 75 in good health.

V usage is TRBV5-1 and J usage is TRBJ2-3, with D perhaps matching TRBD1 (5 bases). The CDR3 has 16 residues. Trimming cost V 4 bases and J 5 bases, with 20 bases left between them. CDR1 and CDR2 (germline): SGHRS, YFSETQ. The CDR3 region is CASSVTAQSFLDTQYF. In nucleotides, the CDR3 is TGCGCCAGCAGCGTGACAGCACAGTCCTTCTTAGATACGCAGTATTTT.

J is TRBJ1-2 and V is TRBV7-2; D perhaps matches TRBD1 (6 bases). The CDR3 has 13 residues. The germline V and J ends were trimmed by 0 bases and 8 bases, with 10 bases remaining between them. Looked up from germline, CDR1 is SGHTA and CDR2 is FQGNSA. CDR3: CASSLAAGEGYTF. The CDR3 DNA reads TGTGCCAGCAGCTTAGCGGCAGGGGAGGGCTACACCTTC.

As DNA, the CDR3 is TGTGCCAGCAGCTTAGGAGGGAGGATTGCCGGGGAGCTGTTTTTT. Protein: CASSLGGRIAGELFF. The chain is built from TRBV7-8 and TRBJ2-2, with a weak D call TRBD2 (6 bases). V lost 1 base and J 6 bases, leaving 12 bases between the germline ends. The CDR3 is 15 residues long. CDR1 and CDR2 (germline): SGHVS, FQNEAQ.

This clonotype was recorded a few times. The genes are TRBV5-1 and TRBJ2-7; 14 bases fit TRBD2. J lost 2 bases, V lost 0 bases, and 1 base had no gene match. The CDR3 runs to 16 residues. Germline V gene sequence: CDR1 SGHRS, CDR2 YFSETQ. The CDR3 DNA reads as TGCGCCAGCAGCTTGGAGGGACTAGCGGGAGCCTACGAGCAGTACTTC. Protein: CASSLEGLAGAYEQYF. Variable domain in full (rest from reference TRBV5-1 and TRBJ2-7): KAGVTQTPRYLIKTRGQQVTLSCSPISGHRSVSWYQQTPGQGLQFLFEYFSETQRNKGNFPGRFSGRQFSNSRSEMNVSTLELGDSALYLCASSLEGLAGAYEQYFGPGTRLTVT.

This clonotype was recorded only once. This rearrangement joins TRBV11-3 to TRBJ2-1, with a tentative D call TRBD2 (6 bases). Near its end, the DNA agrees better with TRBJ2-7, so the J call may be wrong. This CDR3 spans 15 amino acids. Germline V CDR1 and CDR2: SGHNT, YENEEA. The CDR3 is CASSPRGNSYNEQYF. The CDR3 DNA follows: TGTGCCAGCAGCCCCCGGGGGAACTCCTACAATGAGCAGTACTTC.

The V gene is TRBV20-1, the J gene TRBJ1-2, with a weak D call TRBD1 (5 bases). Germline CDR1 DFQATT, CDR2 SNEGSKA (reference sequence). The CDR3 extends over 15 amino acids. The V and J ends lost 3 bases and 1 base respectively, with 15 bases between them. CDR3 in DNA: TGCAGTGCTAGGACAATTGGGGACGTTAACTATGGCTACACCTTC. It is translated as CSARTIGDVNYGYTF.

As for this clonotype: A junction boundary mismatches the germline segment, possibly from a read error. The rearrangement uses TRBV29-1 and TRBJ2-3, with 7 bases matching TRBD1. Germline V gene data show CDR1 as SQVTM and CDR2 as ANQGSEA. The CDR3 runs 14 residues. For the CDR3, the DNA is TGCAGCGCCAGGGACAGCTCGAACACAGGTACGCAGTATTTT. Translation gives CSARDSSNTGTQYF.

This clonotype has at least ten counts. V is TRBV29-1 and J is TRBJ2-5; unclear D gene. V was shortened by 1 base and J by 5 bases, with 11 bases between the two germline ends. Germline assignment: CDR1 SQVTM and CDR2 ANQGSEA. This CDR3 contains 13 residues. The CDR3 loop reads CSVEGPLGETQYF. The CDR3, as DNA: TGCAGCGTTGAAGGGCCCCTGGGGGAGACCCAGTACTTC.

This sequence joins TRBV12-3 or TRBV12-4 and TRBJ2-3; 8 bases align to TRBD2. CDR3 length: 14 amino acids. The ends lost 5 bases at V and 10 bases at J; junction bases unmatched: 11. The CDR3 region is CASSASGREDAQYF. In nucleotides, the CDR3 is TGTGCCAGCAGTGCCAGCGGGAGAGAGGATGCGCAGTATTTT.

A few counts support this clonotype. J is TRBJ2-7 and V is TRBV29-1, with D possibly being TRBD2 (5 bases). The CDR3 has 14 residues. Germline CDR1 reads SQVTM; CDR2 reads ANQGSEA. The V and J ends lost 6 bases and 3 bases respectively, with 18 bases between them. The CDR3 loop reads CSVLLGAADYEQYF. The CDR3 DNA is TGCAGCGTGCTGTTGGGCGCAGCGGACTACGAGCAGTACTTC.

The chain combines TRBV24-1 with TRBJ2-1; D is unclear. Between the trimmed V and J ends, which lost 2 bases and 11 bases, there was a span of 6 bases. CDR1 KGHDR and CDR2 SFDVKD come from the germline V gene. This CDR3 is built from 11 residues. The CDR3 DNA is TGTGCCACCAGTGATTGGGTAAAGCAGTTCTTC. This encodes CATSDWVKQFF.

This clonotype was found a few times. The CDR3 protein is CASSPRVTDTQYF. The CDR3, as DNA: TGTGCCAGCAGCCCTCGCGTTACAGATACGCAGTATTTT. The J gene is TRBJ2-3, the V gene TRBV7-2, with D hard to call. V was clipped by 5 bases and J by 3 bases, with 9 bases between them. The CDR3 has 13 residues. From germline, CDR1 is SGHTA and CDR2 FQGNSA.

This clonotype was counted a single time. The J gene is TRBJ2-5, the V gene TRBV20-1; D perhaps matches TRBD2 (6 bases). CDR1 and CDR2 from the germline V gene are DFQATT and SNEGSKA (reference sequence). CDR3 length equals 14 residues. The V gene lost 2 bases and the J gene lost 6 bases, with 16 bases spanning the gap. In DNA, the CDR3 is TGCAGTGCTAGAATGGCCGTTGGGAGGAAGACCCAGTACTTC. This translates into CSARMAVGRKTQYF.

This clonotype was observed a few times. The chain has TRBV18 and TRBJ2-1; no definite D call. Germline CDR1 reads KGHSH; CDR2 reads LQKENI. The CDR3 extends over 11 amino acids. V was pared by 3 bases and J by 8 bases, with 5 bases between. CDR3 coding DNA: TGTGCCAGCTCACCGAACGATGAGCAGTTCTTC. Translation: CASSPNDEQFF.

This chain uses TRBV6-4 with TRBJ1-1, with D unresolved. The germline CDR1 and CDR2 sequences are MRHNA and SNTAGT. The CDR3 extends over 16 amino acids. V was clipped by 7 bases and J by 1 base, with 19 bases between them. CDR3 nucleotides: TGTGCCAGCAAGGAACAAGGTCGTTTCGCGAACACTGAAGCTTTCTTT. It yields the protein CASKEQGRFANTEAFF.

V is TRBV21-1 and J is TRBJ2-5; TRBD2 is the table's D call and was not checked against the DNA. TRBV21-1 is listed as a pseudogene. The CDR3 loop spans 14 amino acids. The CDR3 region has the DNA TGTGCCAGCACTCTCGAACGGGAGGGAGAGACCCAGTACTTC. It translates to CASTLEREGETQYF.

This clonotype was picked up a small number of times. V gene TRBV18 combines with J gene TRBJ2-5; D is unresolved. V was clipped by 6 bases and J by 5 bases, with 13 bases between them. CDR3 length equals 13 residues. CDR1 and CDR2 from the germline V gene are KGHSH and LQKENI. In DNA form, the CDR3 reads TGTGCCAGCTCGCCCGCCTTAATGGAGACCCAGTACTTC. Translated, it gives CASSPALMETQYF.

The chain is built from TRBV29-1 and TRBJ2-4, with D uncertain. The J call may be wrong; the DNA end is better matched by TRBJ2-5. The CDR3 spans 11 residues. The V gene's germline CDR1 is SQVTM and CDR2 ANQGSEA. CDR3 DNA: TGCAGCGTTGAGAAACAACAGACCCAGTACTTC. Its protein is CSVEKQQTQYF.

A remark on this clonotype: A much bigger clone sits one base away, suggesting this may be a read error. The chain joins TRBV20-1 to TRBJ2-7; 7 nucleotides match TRBD1. The CDR3 covers 14 residues. CDR1 is DFQATT and CDR2 is SNEGSKA in the germline V gene (reference sequence). CDR3 bases: TGCGGTGCTAGCAACAGGGGCTCTTCCTACGAGCAGTACTTC. Its protein product is CGASNRGSSYEQYF.

This clonotype was seen a handful of times. The chain has TRBV15 and TRBJ2-7; D uncertain. Between the trimmed V and J ends, which lost 1 base and 0 bases, there was a span of 7 bases. Germline-derived CDR1 and CDR2 are LNHNV and YYDKDF (reference sequence). This CDR3 contains 14 residues. The CDR3 here is CATSRVGGSYEQYF. In nucleotides, the CDR3 is TGTGCCACCAGCAGAGTTGGCGGCTCCTACGAGCAGTACTTC.

The V gene is TRBV12-3 or TRBV12-4, the J gene TRBJ2-7; 9 positions agree with TRBD1. This CDR3 is 14 amino acids long. V shed 5 bases, J shed 2 bases, and the junction held 4 bases outside the gene matches. The CDR3 spells CASSDRQGAYEQYF. DNA of the CDR3: TGTGCCAGCAGTGATAGACAGGGGGCCTACGAGCAGTACTTC.

This chain uses TRBV10-1 with TRBJ2-3; TRBD1 matches at 10 bases. This CDR3 spans 14 amino acids. Germline CDR1 WNHNN, CDR2 SYGVQD (reference sequence). V was pared by 7 bases and J by 4 bases, with 5 bases of the junction left unmatched. Written as DNA, the CDR3 is TGCGCCAGCAAGGGGACAGGGGACGCAGATACGCAGTATTTT. Its translation is CASKGTGDADTQYF.

The chain is built from TRBV6-4 and TRBJ2-5; possibly TRBD1 for D (6 bases). CDR3 size: 15 residues. V lost 3 bases and J lost 1, with 12 bases in between. CDR1 MRHNA and CDR2 SNTAGT come from the germline V gene. Here the CDR3 reads CASSEGAGPQETQYF. The CDR3 DNA sequence: TGTGCCAGCAGTGAGGGGGCAGGACCCCAAGAGACCCAGTACTTC.

This clonotype was detected a few times. This sequence joins TRBV27 and TRBJ2-5; 7 nucleotides line up with TRBD1. In germline, CDR1 is MNHEY, CDR2 SMNVEV (reference sequence). The CDR3 has 14 amino acids. The ends lost 2 bases at V and 11 bases at J; junction bases unmatched: 11. CDR3 DNA: TGTGCCAGCAGTTTAGCCATTACAGGGGACGTGCAGTACTTC. This sequence encodes CASSLAITGDVQYF.

This clonotype came up many times. The V and J genes are TRBV20-1 and TRBJ2-5; 8 bases are a match to TRBD1. Germline lookup yields CDR1 DFQATT and CDR2 SNEGSKA (reference sequence). The CDR3 runs to 16 residues. V gave up 0 bases and J gave up 4 bases; unmatched junction bases: 10. CDR3 protein: CSAREGAGGTGETQYF. CDR3 in DNA: TGCAGTGCTAGAGAGGGGGCAGGGGGCACGGGAGAGACCCAGTACTTC.

This chain uses TRBV18 with TRBJ2-1; 10 nucleotides agree with TRBD1. CDR3 size: 15 residues. The V gene's germline CDR1 is KGHSH and CDR2 LQKENI. V trimming: 6 bases; J trimming: 6 bases; junction bases outside the gene matches: 8. The CDR3 reads CASSQGTGATNEQFF. The DNA of the CDR3 is TGTGCCAGCTCTCAAGGGACAGGGGCTACCAATGAGCAGTTCTTC. The whole variable domain, remainder taken from reference TRBV18 and TRBJ2-1, is NAGVMQNPRHLVRRRGQEARLRCSPMKGHSHVYWYRQLPEEGLKFMVYLQKENIIDESGMPKERFSAEFPKEGPSILRIQQVVRGDSAAYFCASSQGTGATNEQFFGPGTRLTVL.

V usage is TRBV5-1 and J usage is TRBJ2-5; D remains ambiguous. The V and J ends lost 6 bases and 11 bases respectively, with 14 bases between them. The CDR3 totals 11 residues. Germline V lookup: CDR1 SGHRS, CDR2 YFSETQ. DNA for the CDR3: TGCGCCAGCATGAACAGAAAGGAGCAGTACTTC. Translating it yields CASMNRKEQYF.

This rearrangement joins TRBV25-1 to TRBJ2-1, with D perhaps matching TRBD1 (6 bases). This CDR3 is built from 14 residues. Per germline, CDR1 MGHDK and CDR2 SYGVNS. V was cut by 8 bases and J by 4 bases, with 15 bases left in between. CDR3: CASGGRVGYNEQFF. The CDR3 DNA is TGTGCCAGCGGGGGCCGGGTTGGGTACAATGAGCAGTTCTTC.

The rearrangement uses TRBV7-2 and TRBJ1-1; a weak D match, TRBD1 (6 bases). This CDR3 comprises 13 residues. Germline V gives CDR1 SGHTA, CDR2 FQGNSA. The V gene lost 7 bases and the J gene lost 3 bases, with 12 bases spanning the gap. CDR3 sequence reads: CASTVDSYTEAFF. CDR3 DNA sequence: TGTGCCAGCACCGTGGACAGCTACACTGAAGCTTTCTTT.

The chain is built from TRBV9 and TRBJ1-2, with D perhaps matching TRBD1 (6 bases). Germline values: CDR1 SGDLS, CDR2 YYNGEE. This CDR3 comprises 16 residues. Trimming took 3 bases from V and 4 from J, leaving 19 bases between them. This chain's CDR3 is CASSASSGGSLYGYTF. In DNA, the CDR3 is TGTGCCAGCAGCGCGTCCTCGGGGGGCAGTCTCTATGGCTACACCTTC.